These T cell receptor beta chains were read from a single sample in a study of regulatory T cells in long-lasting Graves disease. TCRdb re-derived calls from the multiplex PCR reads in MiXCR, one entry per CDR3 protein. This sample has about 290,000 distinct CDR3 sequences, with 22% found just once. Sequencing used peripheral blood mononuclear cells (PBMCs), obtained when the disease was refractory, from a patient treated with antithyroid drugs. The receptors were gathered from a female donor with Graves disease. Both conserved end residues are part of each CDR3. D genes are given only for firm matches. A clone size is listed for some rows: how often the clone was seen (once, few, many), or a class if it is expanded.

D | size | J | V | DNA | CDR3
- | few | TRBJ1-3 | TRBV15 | TGTGCCACCAGCAGATGGACCGACGGAAACACCATATATTTT | CATSRWTDGNTIYF
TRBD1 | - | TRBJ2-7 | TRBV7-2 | TGTGCCAGCAGCCCCCGGGACAGGGGGGCCTACGAGCAGTACTTC | CASSPRDRGAYEQYF
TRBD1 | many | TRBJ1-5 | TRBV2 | TGTGCCAGCCAGTCGGGACAGGGATTGGGTCAGCCCCAGCATTTT | CASQSGQGLGQPQHF
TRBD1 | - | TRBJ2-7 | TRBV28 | TGTGCCAGCAGTTTGACAGGGTTACTACACGAGCAGTACTTC | CASSLTGLLHEQYF
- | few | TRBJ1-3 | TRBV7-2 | TGTGCCAGCAGGCGAGGGGACTCTGGAAACACCATATATTTT | CASRRGDSGNTIYF
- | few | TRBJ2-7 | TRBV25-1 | TGTGCCAGCAGTGTCGGAAGGGCTCCCTACGAGCAGTACTTC | CASSVGRAPYEQYF
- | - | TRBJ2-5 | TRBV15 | TGTGCCACCAGCAGAGATGGGGTAACTGGGGAGTCCCAGTACTTC | CATSRDGVTGESQYF
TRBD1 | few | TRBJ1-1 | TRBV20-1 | TGCAGTGCTAGGTCGGACAGGGGCCCTGAAGCTTTCTTT | CSARSDRGPEAFF
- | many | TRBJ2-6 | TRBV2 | TGTGCCAGCAGTGTACAGCGCTCTGGGGCCAACGTCCTGACTTTC | CASSVQRSGANVLTF
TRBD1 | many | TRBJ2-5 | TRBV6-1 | TGTGCCACCCTGGGACAGTTGAAGACCCAGTACTTC | CATLGQLKTQYF
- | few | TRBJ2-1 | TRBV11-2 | TGTGCCAGCAGACATGGCTCTAGCGACTCCTACAATGAGCAGTTCTTC | CASRHGSSDSYNEQFF
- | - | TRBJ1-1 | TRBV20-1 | TGCAGTGCTAGAGATAGAGCGACCCAGGGGGAAGCTTTCTTT | CSARDRATQGEAFF
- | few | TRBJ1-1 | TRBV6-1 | TGTGCCAGCAGTCCTCAGGGGTTCGAAGCTTTCTTT | CASSPQGFEAFF
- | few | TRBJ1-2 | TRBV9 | TGTGCCAGCAGCGCCGAACCGCTCTATAACTATGGCTACACCTTC | CASSAEPLYNYGYTF
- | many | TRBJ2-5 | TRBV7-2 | TGTGCCAGCAGCAAACCGGGACGGCTTGAGACCCAGTACTTC | CASSKPGRLETQYF
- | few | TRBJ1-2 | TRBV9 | TGTGCCAGCAGCGCCCCCGCACAGAGCTATGGCTACACCTTC | CASSAPAQSYGYTF
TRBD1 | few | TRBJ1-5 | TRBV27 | TGTGCCAGCAGTCCCAACGTGGGACAGGGGTTCAATCAGCCCCAGCATTTT | CASSPNVGQGFNQPQHF
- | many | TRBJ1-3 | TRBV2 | TGTGCCAGCAGTCGGACAGACCTCTCTGGAAACACCATATATTTT | CASSRTDLSGNTIYF
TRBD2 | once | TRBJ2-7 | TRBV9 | TGTGCCAGCAGCCTGACTAGCGGGGGCGAGCAGTACTTC | CASSLTSGGEQYF
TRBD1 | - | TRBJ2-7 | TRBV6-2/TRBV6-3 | TGTGCCAGCAGTTACAGGAGGGACAGGGGCTACGAGCAGTACTTC | CASSYRRDRGYEQYF
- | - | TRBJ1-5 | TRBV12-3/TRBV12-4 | TGTGCCAGCAGCCCCCGGCCCGGCAATCAGCCCCAGCATTTT | CASSPRPGNQPQHF
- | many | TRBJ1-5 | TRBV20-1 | TGCAGTGCTAGAGAAGACAGAAATCAGCCCCAGCATTTT | CSAREDRNQPQHF
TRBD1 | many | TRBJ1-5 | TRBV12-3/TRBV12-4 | TGTGCCAGCAGTTTCAGGGGGTCCCTTGATGGTCAGCCCCAGCATTTT | CASSFRGSLDGQPQHF
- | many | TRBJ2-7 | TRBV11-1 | TGTGCCAGCAGCTTATCAGAGGGAACCTACGAGCAGTACTTC | CASSLSEGTYEQYF
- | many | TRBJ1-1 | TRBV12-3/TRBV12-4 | TGTGCCAGCAGCGGGGACCTGAACACTGAAGCTTTCTTT | CASSGDLNTEAFF
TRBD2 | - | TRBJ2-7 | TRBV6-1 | TGTGCCAGCAGGGATAGCGGGACCTACGAGCAGTACTTC | CASRDSGTYEQYF
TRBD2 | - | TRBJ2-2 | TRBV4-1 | TGCGCCAGCAGCCCGGGACTAGCGGGAGTGGGCGCGAACACCGGGGAGCTGTTTTTT | CASSPGLAGVGANTGELFF
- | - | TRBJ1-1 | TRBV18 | TGTGCCAGCTCACCACCGGTGGTGAACACTGAAGCTTTCTTT | CASSPPVVNTEAFF
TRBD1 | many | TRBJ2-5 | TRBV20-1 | TGCAGTGCCAATCTTGACAGGGGGCCGCAAGAGACCCAGTACTTC | CSANLDRGPQETQYF
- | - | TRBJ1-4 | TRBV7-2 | TGTGCCAGCAGCTTAGAGGGGGAAGGGGAAAAACTGTTTTTT | CASSLEGEGEKLFF
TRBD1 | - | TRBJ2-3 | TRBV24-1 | TGTGCCGCCAGTGAACAACAGGGGGCTGGCACAGATACGCAGTATTTT | CAASEQQGAGTDTQYF
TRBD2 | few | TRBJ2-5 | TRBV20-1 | TGCAGTGCTAGTCCCCCCCCTGGGGGGGTGAGAGAGACCCAGTACTTC | CSASPPPGGVRETQYF
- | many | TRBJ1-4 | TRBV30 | TGTGCCTGGGAAGCAGGGGTCGATGAAAAACTGTTTTTT | CAWEAGVDEKLFF
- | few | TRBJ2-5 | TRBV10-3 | TGTGCCATCAGTGAAGGGGGGGCTATAGAGACCCAGTACTTC | CAISEGGAIETQYF
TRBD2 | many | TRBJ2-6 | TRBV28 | TGTGCCAGCAGACGATTAGCGGGACTCATCTCTGGGGCCAACGTCCTGACTTTC | CASRRLAGLISGANVLTF
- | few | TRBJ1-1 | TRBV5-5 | TGTGCCAGCAGCCCCAGGTTACGCGACACTGAAGCTTTCTTT | CASSPRLRDTEAFF
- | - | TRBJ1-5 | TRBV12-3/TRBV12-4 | TGTGCCAGCAAAGGAGCTTCTAGGAATCAGCCCCAGCATTTT | CASKGASRNQPQHF
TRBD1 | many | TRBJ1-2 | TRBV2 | TGTGCCAGCAGACATAGACAGGGTACCACTAACTATGGCTACACCTTC | CASRHRQGTTNYGYTF